This record looks at one T cell receptor (beta chain) sequence and its context. The data stem from a study of OX40 agonist ivuxolimab in advanced cancers. Whole-study context: One patient with hepatocellular carcinoma and two with cutaneous melanoma, three in all, had partial responses.

V was cut by 6 bases and J by 3 bases, with 5 bases left in between. Germline lookup yields CDR1 SNHLY and CDR2 FYNNEI. The CDR3 totals 12 residues. Some clones are missing from TCRdb's copy, which holds only in-frame ones; the method was immunoSEQ multiplex PCR. The profile covers under 35,000 clones, with more than 75% appearing a single time and 25% taken by the ten largest. This receptor was obtained from an adult with an advanced solid tumor such as melanoma, head and neck, liver or kidney cancer. Here the sequenced sample was CD4+ or CD8+ T cells sorted from blood, taken in a trial of the OX40 agonist ivuxolimab. This chain links TRBV2 with TRBJ2-2; no definite D call. CDR3 amino acids: CASRVYTGELFF. CDR3 in DNA: TGTGCCAGCAGAGTTTACACCGGGGAGCTGTTTTTT.